Listed here are 25 T cell receptor beta chains from one sample, sequenced in a study of cytomegalovirus exposure and HLA in healthy donors. Some clones are missing from TCRdb's copy, which holds only in-frame ones; the method was immunoSEQ multiplex PCR. Of fewer than 150,000 clones in the sample, about 83% were seen once. The material sequenced was PBMCs. The receptors shown here come from a man between 18 and 29 years old in good health and CMV-seronegative.

This clone appeared a single time. V and J are TRBV25-1 and TRBJ1-1; 9 bases are shared with TRBD1. The CDR3 consists of 15 residues. V lost 5 bases, J lost 5 bases, and 9 bases stayed unmatched. Germline lookup yields CDR1 MGHDK and CDR2 SYGVNS. The CDR3 sequence is CASSTWTGVGTEAFF. DNA of the CDR3: TGTGCCAGCAGTACTTGGACAGGGGTGGGGACTGAAGCTTTCTTT. The full variable domain, completed using reference TRBV25-1 and TRBJ1-1, is EADIYQTPRYLVIGTGKKITLECSQTMGHDKMYWYQQDPGMELHLIHYSYGVNSTEKGDLSSESTVSRIRTEHFPLTLESARPSHTSQYLCASSTWTGVGTEAFFGQGTRLTVV.

The chain carries TRBV5-4 and TRBJ2-5, with 10 bases identical to TRBD2. Per the germline V gene, CDR1 is SGHNT and CDR2 is YYREEE (reference sequence). CDR3 length equals 18 residues. Trimming at V came to 3 bases and at J to 0 bases, leaving 11 bases not matched to a gene. The CDR3 region is CASSYSLSGGPHQETQYF. The CDR3 DNA reads TGTGCCAGCAGCTATAGCCTTAGCGGGGGGCCCCACCAAGAGACCCAGTACTTC.

V usage is TRBV5-4 and J usage is TRBJ1-5, with 8 bases fitting TRBD1. This CDR3 is built from 14 residues. Trimming took 3 bases from V and 8 from J; bases not matched to a gene: 7. Germline V gene sequence: CDR1 SGHNT, CDR2 YYREEE (reference sequence). CDR3 region: CASSSGQGVEPQHF. DNA of the CDR3: TGTGCCAGCAGCTCCGGACAGGGAGTGGAGCCCCAGCATTTT.

The chain links TRBV14 to TRBJ1-1, with D hard to call. Trimming took off 1 base at V and 14 bases at J, with 23 bases between the two ends. CDR3 length equals 15 residues. Germline V gene sequence: CDR1 SGHDN, CDR2 FVKESK. CDR3 region: CASSQGVGALRDRFF. The CDR3 nucleotides are TGTGCCAGCAGCCAAGGAGTTGGCGCCCTGAGGGATCGGTTCTTT.

V and J are TRBV9 and TRBJ2-3; TRBD2 might be the D (5 bases). Trimming took off 0 bases at V and 4 bases at J, with 12 bases between the two ends. The V gene's germline CDR1 is SGDLS and CDR2 YYNGEE. This CDR3 comprises 15 residues. This CDR3 is CASSVGGFEADTQYF. CDR3 bases: TGTGCCAGCAGCGTAGGAGGGTTCGAGGCAGATACGCAGTATTTT.

This clone came up once. The chain combines TRBV27 with TRBJ2-3; 8 bases line up with TRBD2. Germline values: CDR1 MNHEY, CDR2 SMNVEV (reference sequence). The CDR3 runs 18 residues. The J segment lost 3 bases and the V segment lost 2 bases, leaving 13 bases of the junction unmatched. CDR3 amino acids: CASSLVSRGARGTDTQYF. The CDR3 coding sequence is TGTGCCAGCAGTTTAGTCTCGCGGGGGGCTCGGGGGACAGATACGCAGTATTTT.

This chain connects TRBV9 to TRBJ2-3, with 12 bases lining up with TRBD2. The CDR3 covers 17 residues. The V gene's germline CDR1 is SGDLS and CDR2 YYNGEE. Trimming cost V 3 bases and J 4 bases; bases outside gene matches: 9. The CDR3 here is CASSDDTSGGPPDTQYF. For the CDR3, the DNA is TGTGCCAGCAGCGACGATACTAGCGGGGGGCCCCCAGATACGCAGTATTTT.

The rearrangement joins TRBV29-1 to TRBJ1-2; possibly TRBD1 for D (5 bases). The CDR3 sequence is 15 residues long. CDR1 is SQVTM and CDR2 is ANQGSEA in the germline V gene. V gave up 1 base and J gave up 2 bases, with 14 bases separating them. DNA of the CDR3: TGCAGCGTTGAAGGCCCCCAGGGAAGCAACTATGGCTACACCTTC. Amino acid sequence: CSVEGPQGSNYGYTF.

This clone showed up just a few times. This chain connects TRBV30 to TRBJ1-2, with D maybe TRBD1 (5 bases). The germline CDR1 and CDR2 sequences are GTSNPN and SVGIG (reference sequence). The CDR3 sequence is 13 residues long. The ends were cut back, 3 bases at V and 8 bases at J, with 16 bases in the middle. The CDR3, as DNA: TGTGCCTGGAGCGTGGCCAGGGAAGGGGGCTACACCTTC. It yields the protein CAWSVAREGGYTF.

This clone has a handful of counts. The chain employs TRBV7-2 and TRBJ1-6, with a tentative D call TRBD1 (5 bases). V was clipped by 3 bases and J by 10 bases, with 13 bases between them. CDR3 length: 14 residues. Germline CDR1 reads SGHTA; CDR2 reads FQGNSA. This CDR3 reads CASSFRRVGSPLHF. The DNA for the CDR3 is TGTGCCAGCAGCTTTCGCAGGGTGGGATCACCCCTCCACTTT.

CDR3 DNA: TGTGCCAGCAGTGGGTTTATTGGATCTAGTCAGCCCCAGCATTTT. Encoded protein: CASSGFIGSSQPQHF. The V call is TRBV6-1, the J call TRBJ1-5; no definite D call. The ends were cut back, 4 bases at V and 6 bases at J, with 16 bases in the middle. This CDR3 spans 15 amino acids. Germline V gives CDR1 MNHNS, CDR2 SASEGT.

V gene TRBV29-1 combines with J gene TRBJ2-5; 11 bases match TRBD1. J gave up 4 bases and V 6 bases, and 4 bases lay outside the gene matches. Germline CDR1 is SQVTM and CDR2 is ANQGSEA. This CDR3 spans 13 amino acids. The DNA of the CDR3 is TGCAGCGTAGCCGGGACAGGGGGAGAGACCCAGTACTTC. Amino acid sequence: CSVAGTGGETQYF.

This clone was detected a few times. The V and J genes are TRBV19 and TRBJ2-7; TRBD2 might be the D (5 bases). The CDR3 runs to 15 residues. In germline, CDR1 is LNHDA, CDR2 SQIVND (reference sequence). With 3 bases removed from V and 0 bases from J, the gap between germline ends came to 12 bases. In DNA, the CDR3 is TGTGCCAGTAGTATTTCCGGAGGTAGCTCCTACGAGCAGTACTTC. Its protein product is CASSISGGSSYEQYF.

The chain has TRBV5-6 and TRBJ1-4, with D unresolved. The CDR3 is 14 amino acids. Germline V lookup: CDR1 SGHDT, CDR2 YYEEEE. Between the trimmed V and J ends, which lost 4 bases and 7 bases, there was a span of 14 bases. CDR3: CASSQPGRGEKLFF. The CDR3 nucleotides read TGTGCCAGCAGCCAACCCGGTCGGGGTGAAAAACTGTTTTTT.

The chain links TRBV9 to TRBJ2-3, with 8 bases aligning to TRBD2. Losses at the gene ends were 0 bases for V and 4 bases for J; bases not matched to a gene: 10. The length of the CDR3 is 17 residues. Germline CDR1 reads SGDLS; CDR2 reads YYNGEE. The CDR3, as DNA: TGTGCCAGCAGCGTAGTATCCGGGACTAGTGTCCCAGATACGCAGTATTTT. Residues: CASSVVSGTSVPDTQYF.

The chain combines TRBV30 with TRBJ2-5; 13 nucleotides match TRBD2. Germline assignment: CDR1 GTSNPN and CDR2 SVGIG (reference sequence). This CDR3 contains 18 residues. V was clipped by 1 base and J by 5 bases; unmatched bases: 13. CDR3 loop: CAWSALRTSGGRGETQYF. CDR3 in DNA: TGTGCCTGGAGTGCACTCCGGACTAGCGGGGGACGGGGGGAGACCCAGTACTTC. Full variable domain (missing parts from reference TRBV30 and TRBJ2-5): SQTIHQWPATLVQPVGSPLSLECTVEGTSNPNLYWYRQAAGRGLQLLFYSVGIGQISSEVPQNLSASRPQDRQFILSSKKLLLSDSGFYLCAWSALRTSGGRGETQYFGPGTRLLVL.

This chain joins TRBV14 and TRBJ2-1; D call uncertain. The CDR3 contains 12 residues. Trimming took 1 base from V and 10 from J, leaving 8 bases between them. CDR1 SGHDN and CDR2 FVKESK come from the germline V gene. Here the CDR3 DNA reads TGTGCCAGCAGCCAAGGGCCCTGGGAGCAGTTCTTC. Translated: CASSQGPWEQFF.

The chain uses TRBV15 and TRBJ2-3, with D perhaps matching TRBD2 (5 bases). Germline CDR1 reads LNHNV; CDR2 reads YYDKDF (reference sequence). The V gene lost 5 bases and the J gene lost 1 base, with 16 bases spanning the gap. There are 16 residues in the CDR3. DNA of the CDR3: TGTGCCACCAGCTTCTTAGCGCGCCGAGGCACAGATACGCAGTATTTT. Translated: CATSFLARRGTDTQYF.

This sequence joins TRBV6-6 and TRBJ2-7; 8 bases are a match to TRBD1. From germline, CDR1 is MNHNY and CDR2 SVGAGI (reference sequence). This CDR3 is built from 16 residues. The V and J ends lost 2 bases and 2 bases, in that order; junction bases with no gene match: 8. The CDR3 region is CASSYRSQGEPYEQYF. CDR3 nucleotide sequence: TGTGCCAGCAGTTACAGATCACAGGGGGAACCCTACGAGCAGTACTTC.

V usage is TRBV28 and J usage is TRBJ2-1; 8 bases map to TRBD2. V lost 4 bases and J lost 0; bases outside the gene matches: 8. The CDR3 is 17 amino acids. Germline CDR1 is MDHEN and CDR2 is SYDVKM. CDR3 coding DNA: TGTGCCAGCAGTTCCCCCTTCGCGGGAGGCTCCTACAATGAGCAGTTCTTC. Protein product: CASSSPFAGGSYNEQFF.

The chain combines TRBV7-2 with TRBJ2-2; D gene uncertain. This CDR3 is built from 17 residues. Trimming left V 1 base short and J 0 bases short, with 12 bases between. Germline lookup yields CDR1 SGHTA and CDR2 FQGNSA. The CDR3 loop reads CASSLVRPPANTGELFF. CDR3 nucleotides: TGTGCCAGCAGCTTAGTTCGCCCACCGGCGAACACCGGGGAGCTGTTTTTT.

This sequence joins TRBV7-9 and TRBJ1-5; D possibly corresponds to TRBD1 (6 bases). This CDR3 spans 14 amino acids. V gave up 5 bases and J gave up 3 bases, with 11 bases separating them. CDR1 and CDR2 (germline): SEHNR, FQNEAQ (reference sequence). CDR3 protein: CASSRGQSNQPQHF. The CDR3 DNA reads as TGTGCCAGCAGCCGAGGACAGTCCAATCAGCCCCAGCATTTT.

This clone was found a few times. This sequence joins TRBV11-2 and TRBJ2-7, with a weak D call TRBD2 (6 bases). Trimming removed 5 bases from V and 5 bases from J, with 10 bases in between. Per germline, CDR1 SGHAT and CDR2 FQNNGV. This CDR3 contains 12 residues. CDR3 nucleotides: TGTGCCAGCAGCCCCCGGACTAACGAGCAGTACTTC. Translation gives CASSPRTNEQYF.

V usage is TRBV6-5 and J usage is TRBJ2-7, with TRBD1 matching over 9 bases. Germline V gene lookup returns CDR1 MNHEY and CDR2 SVGAGI. This CDR3 has 14 amino acids. The trim removed 3 bases at V and 6 bases at J, leaving 6 bases unmatched. This CDR3 is CASSYLRTGAEQYF. The CDR3 region has the DNA TGTGCCAGCAGTTATCTAAGGACAGGGGCCGAGCAGTACTTC.

The chain has TRBV10-2 and TRBJ1-1; maybe TRBD1 (6 bases). The germline V gene has CDR1 WSHSY and CDR2 SAAADI. The germline V and J ends were trimmed by 0 bases and 3 bases, with 8 bases remaining between them. The CDR3 has 14 amino acids. The CDR3: CASSESSGDTEAFF. For the CDR3, the DNA is TGCGCCAGCAGTGAGTCGTCAGGGGACACTGAAGCTTTCTTT.